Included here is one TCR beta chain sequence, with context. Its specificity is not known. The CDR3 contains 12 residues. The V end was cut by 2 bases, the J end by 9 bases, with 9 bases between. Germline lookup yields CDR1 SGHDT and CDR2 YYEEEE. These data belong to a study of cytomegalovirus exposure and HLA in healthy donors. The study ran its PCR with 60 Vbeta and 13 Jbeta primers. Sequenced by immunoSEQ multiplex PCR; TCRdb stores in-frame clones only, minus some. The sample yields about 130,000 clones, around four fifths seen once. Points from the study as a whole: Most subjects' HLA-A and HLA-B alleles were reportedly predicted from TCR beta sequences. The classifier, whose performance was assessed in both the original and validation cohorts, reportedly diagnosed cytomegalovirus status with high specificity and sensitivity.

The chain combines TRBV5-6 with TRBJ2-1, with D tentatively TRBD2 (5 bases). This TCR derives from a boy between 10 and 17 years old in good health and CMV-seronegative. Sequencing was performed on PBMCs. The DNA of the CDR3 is TGTGCCAGCAGCTTAGTGGCGGGTGAGCAGTTCTTC. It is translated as CASSLVAGEQFF.